This T cell receptor (beta chain) was documented in a study of blood T cell repertoires in COVID-19. With 0 bases removed from V and 4 bases from J, the gap between germline ends came to 12 bases. The CDR3 contains 15 residues. Germline loops: CDR1 SNHLY, CDR2 FYNNEI. Only in-frame clones appear in the TCRdb table, and some are missing; sequencing was by immunoSEQ multiplex PCR. The sample has 250,000 to 350,000 clones; over 75% are singletons. Sequences were obtained from peripheral blood. This chain links TRBV2 with TRBJ2-5, with D perhaps matching TRBD2 (5 bases). This receptor was identified in a woman in her sixties or seventies with acute or convalescent COVID-19. The CDR3 here is CASSEALERLETQYF. The DNA for the CDR3 is TGTGCCAGCAGTGAAGCGCTCGAGCGGCTAGAGACCCAGTACTTC.